A single sample is the source of the 29 T cell receptor beta chains below, sequenced in a study of molecular identifiers for immune sequencing clone quantification (dated by TCRdb to 2016 to 2018). Receptor amplification or capture employed PCR. Sequencing instrument: Illumina HiSeq 4000. TCRdb ran its own pipeline on the public reads, namely fastp trimming at Q25 and MiXCR clone calling, and kept in-frame beta chains. Rows merge per CDR3 protein into single entries with the most common DNA and genes. For this sample the table gives under 600,000 distinct CDR3 sequences, of which 20% to 25% were detected only once. The top ten clones comprise about 0.8% of the sample. The sample consisted of naive CD8+ T cells from blood, with Jurkat cell RNA spiked in. The cell subset or site label, read with the paper, signifies: FACS-sorted CD8+CD4-CCR7+CD45RA+ naive T cells. Receptors were obtained from a human donor in good health. Some libraries in this study had Jurkat cell RNA spiked in.

Worth noting for this clonotype: A read error is possible here, since a much larger clone lies one base away. The rearrangement uses TRBV7-2 and TRBJ2-3, with 9 bases fitting TRBD1. Germline V gives CDR1 SGHTA, CDR2 FQGNSA. The CDR3 contains 16 residues. The CDR3 DNA is TGTGCCAGCAGCCTATGGGGACAGGGACGAATAGATATGCAGTATTTT. Its protein product is CASSLWGQGRIDMQYF.

This clonotype was counted a few times. The CDR3: CASSRITSEYREQYF. DNA of the CDR3: TGCGCCAGCAGCCGTATAACATCCGAATATCGCGAGCAGTACTTC. This rearrangement joins TRBV5-1 to TRBJ2-7, with D hard to call. The V and J ends lost 4 bases and 6 bases respectively, with 20 bases between them. CDR1 is SGHRS and CDR2 is YFSETQ in the germline V gene. This CDR3 contains 15 residues.

About this clonotype itself: The germline gene is not matched at one end of the junction; a read error may be the cause. V usage is TRBV11-2 and J usage is TRBJ2-1; possible D gene TRBD1, 6 bases. The CDR3 is made up of 13 amino acids. Germline V CDR1 and CDR2: SGHAT, FQNNGV. CDR3 residues: CACSRGVGGEQFF. The CDR3 bases are TGTGCCTGCAGCCGAGGGGTAGGGGGAGAGCAGTTCTTC.

This clonotype was seen more than once but under ten times. The rearrangement uses TRBV7-2 and TRBJ1-2; 7 bases fit TRBD1. The junction had 10 bases not matched to a gene; V was cut back by 5 bases and J by 1 base. Germline CDR1 is SGHTA and CDR2 is FQGNSA. The CDR3 loop spans 16 amino acids. The CDR3 here is CASSDADRSYNYGYTF. In DNA, the CDR3 is TGTGCCAGCAGCGACGCGGACAGGAGTTATAACTATGGCTACACCTTC. The entire variable domain, with the rest obtained from reference TRBV7-2 and TRBJ1-2, is as follows: GAGVSQSPSNKVTEKGKDVELRCDPISGHTALYWYRQSLGQGLEFLIYFQGNSAPDKSGLPSDRFSAERTGGSVSTLTIQRTQQEDSAVYLCASSDADRSYNYGYTFGSGTRLTVV.

Ten or more counts support this clonotype. The CDR3 loop is CSATETPGNQPQHF. In DNA form, the CDR3 reads TGCAGTGCTACAGAGACACCAGGAAATCAGCCCCAGCATTTT. The gene calls are TRBV20-1 and TRBJ1-5; D gene ambiguous. Trimming removed 4 bases from V and 4 bases from J, with 14 bases in between. Germline V gene sequence: CDR1 DFQATT, CDR2 SNEGSKA (reference sequence). The CDR3 length is 14 residues.

This clonotype was seen more than once but under ten times. The chain links TRBV9 to TRBJ1-1; D is uncertain. Trimming shortened V by 2 bases and J by 3 bases, and 14 bases separated the two germline ends. The length of the CDR3 is 15 residues. The germline CDR1 and CDR2 sequences are SGDLS and YYNGEE. The CDR3 spells CASSVYQYGDTEAFF. CDR3 bases: TGTGCCAGCAGCGTTTACCAGTACGGTGACACTGAAGCTTTCTTT. The full variable domain, with the rest looked up from reference TRBV9 and TRBJ1-1, is DSGVTQTPKHLITATGQRVTLRCSPRSGDLSVYWYQQSLDQGLQFLIQYYNGEERAKGNILERFSAQQFPDLHSELNLSSLELGDSALYFCASSVYQYGDTEAFFGQGTRLTVV.

This clonotype has just a few counts. The V call is TRBV4-3, the J call TRBJ2-1; possibly TRBD1 or TRBD2 for D (5 bases each). Trimming took 4 bases from V and 2 from J, leaving 9 bases between them. Germline V gene data show CDR1 as LGHNA and CDR2 as YSLEER. The CDR3 length is 14 residues. CDR3 region: CASSRDRAYNEQFF. Written as DNA, the CDR3 is TGCGCCAGCAGCCGGGACCGGGCCTACAATGAGCAGTTCTTC.

This clonotype has ten or more counts. V is TRBV28 and J is TRBJ1-2; 7 nucleotides line up with TRBD1. The CDR3 length is 16 residues. V shed 5 bases and J 3 bases; nucleotides not matched to a gene: 12. Germline CDR1 MDHEN, CDR2 SYDVKM. The CDR3 is CASSAPGQLYYYGYTF. The CDR3 DNA reads as TGTGCCAGCAGTGCACCGGGACAGCTTTATTACTATGGCTACACCTTC.

This clonotype appeared many times. The rearrangement uses TRBV29-1 and TRBJ2-2; D might be TRBD2 (5 bases). This CDR3 region has 17 residues. Germline V CDR1 and CDR2: SQVTM, ANQGSEA. V was shortened by 0 bases and J by 1 base, with 15 bases between the two germline ends. The CDR3 sequence is CSVEDPSLALNTGELFF. As DNA, the CDR3 is TGCAGCGTTGAAGATCCGAGTCTAGCACTGAACACCGGGGAGCTGTTTTTT.

With regard to this clonotype: One end of the junction varies from germline; a read error may be responsible. J is TRBJ2-7 and V is TRBV20-1; D gene unclear. The CDR3 runs to 14 residues. The germline gives CDR1 DFQATT, CDR2 SNEGSKA (reference sequence). CDR3 in amino acids: CSARDGLISYERYF. In DNA, the CDR3 is TGCAGTGCTAGAGATGGGCTTATCTCCTACGAGCGGTACTTC.

The chain carries TRBV5-8 and TRBJ1-6; 7 nucleotides agree with TRBD1. In germline, CDR1 is SGHTS, CDR2 YDEGEE. CDR3 size: 18 residues. J gave up 3 bases and V 4 bases, and 13 bases lay outside the gene matches. DNA of the CDR3: TGTGCCAGCAGCCCGGACAGGAAAACGGTCTACTATAATTCACCCCTCCACTTT. Its protein is CASSPDRKTVYYNSPLHF.

On this clonotype itself: Since a much larger clone is just one base distant, this may be a read error. The V gene is TRBV7-9, the J gene TRBJ2-7, with 7 bases aligning to TRBD2. Germline lookup yields CDR1 SEHNR and CDR2 FQNEAQ (reference sequence). This CDR3 has 14 residues. This CDR3 is CASSFSSSGYEPYF. CDR3 in DNA: TGTGCCAGCAGCTTCAGCAGTAGCGGGTACGAGCCGTACTTC.

This clonotype showed up many times. V and J are TRBV7-9 and TRBJ1-1, with D possibly TRBD1 on 6 matching bases. Trimming shortened V by 2 bases and J by 6 bases, and 10 bases separated the two germline ends. This CDR3 comprises 13 residues. The V gene's germline CDR1 is SEHNR and CDR2 FQNEAQ (reference sequence). The CDR3 sequence is CASSLQGLAEAFF. Written as DNA, the CDR3 is TGTGCCAGCAGCTTACAGGGGTTGGCTGAAGCTTTCTTT. Together with reference TRBV7-9 and TRBJ1-1, the CDR3 gives the full variable domain: DTGVSQNPRHKITKRGQNVTFRCDPISEHNRLYWYRQTLGQGPEFLTYFQNEAQLEKSRLLSDRFSAERPKGSFSTLEIQRTEQGDSAMYLCASSLQGLAEAFFGQGTRLTVV.

On this clonotype: A much larger clone sits a single nucleotide away, making a read error possible. The genes are TRBV5-5 and TRBJ2-7; D call uncertain. The germline V gene has CDR1 SGHKS and CDR2 YYEKEE (reference sequence). The CDR3 consists of 11 residues. DNA for the CDR3: TGTGTCAGCAGCTTGACGGACGAGCAGTACTTC. This gives the protein CVSSLTDEQYF.

The V and J genes are TRBV5-6 and TRBJ1-3; TRBD1 is a possible D gene (5 bases). The CDR3 contains 17 residues. Trimming shortened V by 0 bases and J by 4 bases, and 17 bases separated the two germline ends. Germline CDR1 SGHDT, CDR2 YYEEEE. The CDR3 sequence: CASSLDGIGDAGNTIYF. CDR3 DNA: TGTGCCAGCAGCTTGGATGGGATAGGGGACGCAGGAAACACCATATATTTT.

V is TRBV6-2 or TRBV6-3 and J is TRBJ2-3; possibly TRBD1 for D (6 bases). Trimming took 1 base from V and 5 from J, leaving 10 bases between them. The CDR3 runs 14 residues. CDR1 and CDR2 from the germline V gene are MNHEY and SVGEGT. The chain's CDR3 is CASSYWTEGDTQYF. The CDR3 nucleotides read TGTGCCAGCAGTTACTGGACAGAGGGAGATACGCAGTATTTT.

Only a few counts were recorded for this clonotype. The chain recombines TRBV27 with TRBJ2-3; D uncertain. CDR1 and CDR2 from the germline V gene are MNHEY and SMNVEV (reference sequence). The CDR3 is 13 amino acids. Trimming shortened V by 5 bases and J by 4 bases, and 10 bases separated the two germline ends. CDR3 sequence reads: CASSETPADTQYF. In DNA, the CDR3 is TGTGCCAGCAGTGAAACCCCCGCAGATACGCAGTATTTT.

This clonotype appeared a few times. The chain combines TRBV3-1 with TRBJ2-5; D unclear. Germline V lookup: CDR1 LGHDT, CDR2 YNNKEL (reference sequence). V lost 5 bases to trimming and J lost 3 bases, with 16 bases between them. The CDR3 runs to 15 residues. CDR3 bases: TGTGCCAGCAGCGGGCACTCCCGTGGGGAAGAGACCCAGTACTTC. It yields the protein CASSGHSRGEETQYF.

This clonotype was detected many times. CDR3 residues: CASSEWGATSTDTQYF. CDR3 DNA: TGTGCCAGCAGCGAATGGGGAGCGACTAGCACAGATACGCAGTATTTT. The chain joins TRBV13 to TRBJ2-3, with D maybe TRBD2 (5 bases). This CDR3 contains 16 residues. Germline loops: CDR1 PRHDT, CDR2 FYEKMQ (reference sequence). Trimming cost V 5 bases and J 0 bases, with 15 bases left between them.

With respect to this clonotype: A much larger clone differs from this one at a single base, so this may be a read error. The chain has TRBV7-9 and TRBJ2-7; D is possibly TRBD1 or TRBD2 (5 bases each). The V gene lost 5 bases and the J gene lost 2 bases, with 10 bases spanning the gap. The germline V gene encodes CDR1 SEHNR and CDR2 FQNEAQ (reference sequence). The CDR3 runs to 13 residues. Here the CDR3 DNA reads TGTGCCAGCAGCCCCCGGGACCCCTACGAGCAGTACTTC. Its translation: CASSPRDPYEQYF. Together with reference TRBV7-9 and TRBJ2-7, the CDR3 gives the full variable domain: DTGVSQNPRHKITKRGQNVTFRCDPISEHNRLYWYRQTLGQGPEFLTYFQNEAQLEKSRLLSDRFSAERPKGSFSTLEIQRTEQGDSAMYLCASSPRDPYEQYFGPGTRLTVT.

The V and J genes are TRBV7-9 and TRBJ2-5; no firm D call. The germline V gene has CDR1 SEHNR and CDR2 FQNEAQ (reference sequence). The CDR3 loop spans 15 amino acids. Trimming removed 3 bases from V and 2 bases from J, with 13 bases in between. In DNA form, the CDR3 reads TGTGCCAGCAGCTTGTTACGGGTCGAACAAGAGACCCAGTACTTC. Protein sequence: CASSLLRVEQETQYF.

Ten or more counts support this clonotype. This rearrangement joins TRBV19 to TRBJ1-5; possible D gene TRBD1, 6 bases. V gave up 5 bases and J gave up 12 bases, with 17 bases separating them. CDR3 length equals 13 residues. The germline V gene encodes CDR1 LNHDA and CDR2 SQIVND (reference sequence). The CDR3, as DNA: TGTGCCAGTAGTGGGGGCCCCACGCATGGCCAGCATTTT. This encodes CASSGGPTHGQHF. The complete variable domain, with remaining parts taken from reference TRBV19 and TRBJ1-5, reads DGGITQSPKYLFRKEGQNVTLSCEQNLNHDAMYWYRQDPGQGLRLIYYSQIVNDFQKGDIAEGYSVSREKKESFPLTVTSAQKNPTAFYLCASSGGPTHGQHFGDGTRLSIL.

This clonotype showed up many times. The chain couples TRBV29-1 to TRBJ2-2, with TRBD1 matching over 10 bases. CDR1 is SQVTM, CDR2 ANQGSEA, per germline. J was trimmed by 5 bases and V by 0 bases; bases with no gene match: 6. The length of the CDR3 is 16 residues. CDR3 DNA: TGCAGCGTTGAAGATCACGGGACAGGGGTGACCGGGGAGCTGTTTTTT. Its translation: CSVEDHGTGVTGELFF.

Ten or more counts support this clonotype. This chain links TRBV2 with TRBJ1-2; maybe TRBD1 (5 bases). The CDR3 is made up of 12 amino acids. Trimming removed 8 bases at V and 4 bases at J, with 11 bases between. Germline V lookup: CDR1 SNHLY, CDR2 FYNNEI. The CDR3 coding sequence is TGTGCCAGCTTACCCGACAGCTATGGCTACACCTTC. Translating it yields CASLPDSYGYTF.

The CDR3 reads CASSFSGYGTPTYEQYF. In DNA form, the CDR3 reads TGTGCCAGCAGTTTTTCCGGGTATGGGACGCCGACCTACGAGCAGTACTTC. The chain is built from TRBV14 and TRBJ2-7; tentatively, D is TRBD1 or TRBD2 (5 bases each). CDR3 length: 17 amino acids. V lost 6 bases, J lost 2 bases, and 23 bases lay in between. Germline V CDR1 and CDR2: SGHDN, FVKESK.

This clonotype was detected ten times or more. The chain carries TRBV5-6 and TRBJ2-3; the D call may be TRBD1 or TRBD2 (5 bases each). The CDR3 contains 15 residues. Germline V gives CDR1 SGHDT, CDR2 YYEEEE. Trimming pared 4 bases from V and 6 bases from J, leaving 18 bases between. DNA of the CDR3: TGTGCCAGCAGCGGACCCGGGACCCAAAGGGATACGCAGTATTTT. Translation: CASSGPGTQRDTQYF.

In its sample, this clonotype was seen many times. The chain is built from TRBV2 and TRBJ2-3; D is possibly TRBD1 (6 bases). Germline lookup yields CDR1 SNHLY and CDR2 FYNNEI. The CDR3 has 14 amino acids. V shed 11 bases and J shed 2 bases, with 17 bases lying between them. CDR3: CAGHRDTLTDTQYF. The CDR3 region has the DNA TGTGCCGGTCACCGGGACACTCTCACAGATACGCAGTATTTT.

This clonotype was seen more than once but under ten times. The gene calls are TRBV27 and TRBJ2-3; TRBD1 agrees at 9 bases. Looked up from germline, CDR1 is MNHEY and CDR2 is SMNVEV (reference sequence). The CDR3 consists of 15 residues. The ends lost 4 bases at V and 3 bases at J; junction bases unmatched: 5. CDR3 sequence reads: CASSSGTGRTDTQYF. In nucleotides, the CDR3 is TGTGCCAGCAGTTCAGGGACAGGGAGAACAGATACGCAGTATTTT.

With respect to this clonotype: Since a much larger clone is just one base distant, this may be a read error. The V gene is TRBV7-9, the J gene TRBJ2-3; D may be TRBD2 (5 bases). Germline V gene sequence: CDR1 SEHNR, CDR2 FQNEAQ (reference sequence). CDR3 length: 13 amino acids. The V end was cut by 3 bases, the J end by 13 bases, with 17 bases between. The CDR3 DNA reads TGTGCCAGCAGCTTGCCCCAGGACTTATCAAAGTATTTT. Encoded protein: CASSLPQDLSKYF.